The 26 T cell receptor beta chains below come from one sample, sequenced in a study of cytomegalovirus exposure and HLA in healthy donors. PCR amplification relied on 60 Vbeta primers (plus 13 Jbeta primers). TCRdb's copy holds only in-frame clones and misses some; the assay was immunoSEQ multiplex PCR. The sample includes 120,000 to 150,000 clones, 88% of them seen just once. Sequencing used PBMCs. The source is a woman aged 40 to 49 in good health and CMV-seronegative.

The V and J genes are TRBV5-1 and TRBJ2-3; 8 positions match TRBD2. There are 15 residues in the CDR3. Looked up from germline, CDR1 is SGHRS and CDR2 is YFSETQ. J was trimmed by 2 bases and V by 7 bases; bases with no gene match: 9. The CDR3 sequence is CASRSGGRTTDTQYF. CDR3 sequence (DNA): TGCGCCAGCCGGTCCGGCGGGAGGACCACAGATACGCAGTATTTT.

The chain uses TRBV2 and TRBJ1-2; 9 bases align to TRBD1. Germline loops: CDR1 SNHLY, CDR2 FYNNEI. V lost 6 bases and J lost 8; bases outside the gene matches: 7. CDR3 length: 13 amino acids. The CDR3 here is CASRGGTGKGYTF. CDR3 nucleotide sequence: TGTGCCAGCAGGGGTGGGACAGGGAAAGGCTACACCTTC.

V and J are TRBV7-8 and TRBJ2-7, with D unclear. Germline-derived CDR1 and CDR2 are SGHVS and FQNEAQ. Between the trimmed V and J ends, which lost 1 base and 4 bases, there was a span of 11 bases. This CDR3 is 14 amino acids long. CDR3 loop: CASSLGASTYEQYF. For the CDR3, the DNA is TGTGCCAGCAGCTTAGGGGCCAGTACTTACGAGCAGTACTTC.

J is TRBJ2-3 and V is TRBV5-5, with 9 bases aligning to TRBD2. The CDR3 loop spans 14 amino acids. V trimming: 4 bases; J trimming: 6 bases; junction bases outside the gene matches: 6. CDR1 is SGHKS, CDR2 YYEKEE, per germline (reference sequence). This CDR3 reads CASSTDSGSDTQYF. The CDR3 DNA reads TGTGCCAGCAGCACCGATAGCGGGAGTGATACGCAGTATTTT.

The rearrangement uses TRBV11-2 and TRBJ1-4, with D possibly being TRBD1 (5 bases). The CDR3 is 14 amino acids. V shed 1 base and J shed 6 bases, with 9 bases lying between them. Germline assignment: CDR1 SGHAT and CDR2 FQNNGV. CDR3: CASSLARVDEKLFF. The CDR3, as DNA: TGTGCCAGCAGCTTAGCCAGGGTTGATGAAAAACTGTTTTTT.

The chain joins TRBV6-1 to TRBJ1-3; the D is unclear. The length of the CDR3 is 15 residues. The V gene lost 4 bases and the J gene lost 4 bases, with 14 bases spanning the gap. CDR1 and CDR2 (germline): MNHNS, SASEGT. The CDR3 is CASSAPGSRGNTIYF. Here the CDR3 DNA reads TGTGCCAGCAGTGCCCCCGGGTCAAGAGGAAACACCATATATTTT.

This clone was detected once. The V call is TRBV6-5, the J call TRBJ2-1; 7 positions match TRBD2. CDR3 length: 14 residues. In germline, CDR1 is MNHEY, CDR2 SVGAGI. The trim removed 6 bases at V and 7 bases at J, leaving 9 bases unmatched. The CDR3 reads CASRGLRENNEQFF. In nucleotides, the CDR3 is TGTGCCAGCAGGGGCCTGCGGGAGAATAATGAGCAGTTCTTC.

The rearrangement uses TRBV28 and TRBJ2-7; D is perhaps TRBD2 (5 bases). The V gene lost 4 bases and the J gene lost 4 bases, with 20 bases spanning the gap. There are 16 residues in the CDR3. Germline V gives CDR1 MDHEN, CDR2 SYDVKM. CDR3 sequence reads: CASSSFGLTLLYEQYF. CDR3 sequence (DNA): TGTGCCAGCAGTTCGTTCGGACTGACCCTCCTTTACGAGCAGTACTTC.

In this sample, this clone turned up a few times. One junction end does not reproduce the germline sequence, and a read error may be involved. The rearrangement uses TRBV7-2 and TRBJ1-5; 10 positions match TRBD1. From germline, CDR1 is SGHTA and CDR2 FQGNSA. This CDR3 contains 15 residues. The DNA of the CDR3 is TGTGCCAGCAGCCTCATGACAGGGGGCAAGCAGCCCCAGCATTTT. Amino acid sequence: CASSLMTGGKQPQHF.

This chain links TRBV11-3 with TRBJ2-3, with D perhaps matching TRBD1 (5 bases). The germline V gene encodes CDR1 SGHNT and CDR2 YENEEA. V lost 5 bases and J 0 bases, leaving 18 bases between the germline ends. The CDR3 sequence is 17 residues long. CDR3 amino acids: CASSVSTGTISTDTQYF. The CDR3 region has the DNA TGTGCCAGCAGCGTTAGTACAGGAACAATAAGCACAGATACGCAGTATTTT.

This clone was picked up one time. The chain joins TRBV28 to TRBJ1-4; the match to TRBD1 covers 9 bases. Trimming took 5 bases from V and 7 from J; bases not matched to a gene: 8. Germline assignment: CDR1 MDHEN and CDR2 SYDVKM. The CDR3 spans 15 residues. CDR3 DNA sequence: TGTGCCAGCAGTCTACAGGGGGCGTGGAGTGAAAAACTGTTTTTT. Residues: CASSLQGAWSEKLFF. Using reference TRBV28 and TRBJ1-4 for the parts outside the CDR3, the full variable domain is DVKVTQSSRYLVKRTGEKVFLECVQDMDHENMFWYRQDPGLGLRLIYFSYDVKMKEKGDIPEGYSVSREKKERFSLILESASTNQTSMYLCASSLQGAWSEKLFFGSGTQLSVL.

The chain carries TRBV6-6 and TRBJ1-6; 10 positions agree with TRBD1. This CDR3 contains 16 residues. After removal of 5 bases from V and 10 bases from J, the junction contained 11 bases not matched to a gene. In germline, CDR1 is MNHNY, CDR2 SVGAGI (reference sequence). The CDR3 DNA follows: TGTGCCAGCAGTAACCCGGGACAGGGGAAGGGATCACCCCTCCACTTT. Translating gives CASSNPGQGKGSPLHF.

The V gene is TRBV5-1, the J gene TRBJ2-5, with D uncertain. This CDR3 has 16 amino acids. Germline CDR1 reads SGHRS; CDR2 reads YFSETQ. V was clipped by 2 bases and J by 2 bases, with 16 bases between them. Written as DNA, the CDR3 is TGCGCCAGCAGCTTAACGGGTCGCGGAGATCAAGAGACCCAGTACTTC. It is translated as CASSLTGRGDQETQYF.

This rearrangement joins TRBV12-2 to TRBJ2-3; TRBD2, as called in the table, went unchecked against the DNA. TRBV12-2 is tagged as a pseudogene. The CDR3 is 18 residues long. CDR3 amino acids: CASRLGGGNAPSTDTQYF. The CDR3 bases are TGTGCAAGTCGCTTAGGGGGGGGAAACGCCCCTAGCACAGATACGCAGTATTTT.

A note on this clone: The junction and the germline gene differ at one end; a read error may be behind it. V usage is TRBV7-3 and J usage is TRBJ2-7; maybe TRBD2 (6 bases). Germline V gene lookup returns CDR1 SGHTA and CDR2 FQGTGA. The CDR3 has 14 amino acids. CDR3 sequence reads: CASSLTAGPYQQYF. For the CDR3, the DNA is TGTGCCAGCAGCTTAACAGCGGGCCCCTACCAGCAGTACTTC.

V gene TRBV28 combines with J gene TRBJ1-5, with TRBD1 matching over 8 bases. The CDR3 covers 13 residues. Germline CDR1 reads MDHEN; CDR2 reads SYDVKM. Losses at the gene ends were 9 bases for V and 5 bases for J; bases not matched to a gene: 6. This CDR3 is CASQQGVDQPQHF. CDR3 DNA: TGTGCCAGTCAACAGGGGGTAGATCAGCCCCAGCATTTT.

CDR3 bases: TGTGCCATCAGTGAGTCCTCTGCAGGGGTTTACGAAAAACTGTTTTTT. This sequence encodes CAISESSAGVYEKLFF. The chain joins TRBV10-3 to TRBJ1-4; a possible D gene is TRBD1 (6 bases). CDR3 size: 16 residues. Germline values: CDR1 ENHRY, CDR2 SYGVKD. The V end was cut by 0 bases, the J end by 8 bases, with 16 bases between.

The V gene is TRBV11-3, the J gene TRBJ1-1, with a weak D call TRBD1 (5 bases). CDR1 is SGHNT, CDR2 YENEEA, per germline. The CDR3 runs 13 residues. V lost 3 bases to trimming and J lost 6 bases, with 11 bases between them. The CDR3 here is CASSFNRDSEAFF. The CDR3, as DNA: TGTGCCAGCAGCTTCAACCGGGACTCTGAAGCTTTCTTT. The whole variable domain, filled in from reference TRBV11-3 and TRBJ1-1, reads EAGVVQSPRYKIIEKKQPVAFWCNPISGHNTLYWYLQNLGQGPELLIRYENEEAVDDSQLPKDRFSAERLKGVDSTLKIQPAELGDSAVYLCASSFNRDSEAFFGQGTRLTVV.

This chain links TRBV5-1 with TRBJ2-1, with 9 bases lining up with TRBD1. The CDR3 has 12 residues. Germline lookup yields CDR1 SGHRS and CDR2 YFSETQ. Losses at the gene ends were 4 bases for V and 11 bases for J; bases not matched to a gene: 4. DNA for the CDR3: TGCGCCAGCAGCGGGGGACAGGGACAGCAGTTCTTC. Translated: CASSGGQGQQFF.

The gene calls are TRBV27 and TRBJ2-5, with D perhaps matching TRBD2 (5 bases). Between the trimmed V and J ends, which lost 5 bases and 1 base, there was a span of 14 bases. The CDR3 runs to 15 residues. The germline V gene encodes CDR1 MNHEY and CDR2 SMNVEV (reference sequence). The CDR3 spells CASSARNRGQETQYF. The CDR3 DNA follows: TGTGCCAGCAGTGCCCGGAACCGGGGCCAAGAGACCCAGTACTTC.

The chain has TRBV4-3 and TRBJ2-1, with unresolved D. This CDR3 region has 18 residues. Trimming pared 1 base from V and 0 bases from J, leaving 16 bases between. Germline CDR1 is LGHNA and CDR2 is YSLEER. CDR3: CASSQVLRRVSSYNEQFF. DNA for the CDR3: TGCGCCAGCAGCCAAGTACTTAGGAGAGTCAGCTCCTACAATGAGCAGTTCTTC.

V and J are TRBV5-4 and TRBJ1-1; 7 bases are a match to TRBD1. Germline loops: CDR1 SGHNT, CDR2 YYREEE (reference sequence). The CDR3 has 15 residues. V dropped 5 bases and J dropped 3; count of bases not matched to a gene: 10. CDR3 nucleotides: TGTGCCAGCAGAAATGGAGGGGGCGCGGACACTGAAGCTTTCTTT. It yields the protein CASRNGGGADTEAFF.

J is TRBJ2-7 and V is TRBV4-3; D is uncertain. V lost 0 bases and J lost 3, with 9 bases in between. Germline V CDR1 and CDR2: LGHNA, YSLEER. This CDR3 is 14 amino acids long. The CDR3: CASSQDSQIYEQYF. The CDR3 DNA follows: TGCGCCAGCAGCCAAGATAGCCAGATCTACGAGCAGTACTTC.

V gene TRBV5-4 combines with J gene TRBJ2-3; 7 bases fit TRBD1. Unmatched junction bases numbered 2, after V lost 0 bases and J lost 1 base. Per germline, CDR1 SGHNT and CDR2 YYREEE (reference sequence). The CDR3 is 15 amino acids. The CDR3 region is CASSLVTGGTDTQYF. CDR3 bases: TGTGCCAGCAGCTTGGTAACAGGGGGCACAGATACGCAGTATTTT.

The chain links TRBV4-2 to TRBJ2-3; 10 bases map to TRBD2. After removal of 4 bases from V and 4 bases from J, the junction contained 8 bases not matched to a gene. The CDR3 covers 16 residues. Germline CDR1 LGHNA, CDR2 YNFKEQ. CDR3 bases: TGTGCCAGCAGCCGAGGGACTAGCGAGAGCTCAGATACGCAGTATTTT. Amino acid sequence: CASSRGTSESSDTQYF.

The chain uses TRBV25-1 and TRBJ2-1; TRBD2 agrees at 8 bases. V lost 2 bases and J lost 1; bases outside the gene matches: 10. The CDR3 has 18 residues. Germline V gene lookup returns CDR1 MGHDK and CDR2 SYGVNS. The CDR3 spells CASSESGGSGASYNEQFF. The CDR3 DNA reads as TGTGCCAGCAGTGAAAGCGGGGGAAGCGGGGCATCCTACAATGAGCAGTTCTTC.